Below are 21 T cell receptor beta chains sequenced from a single sample in a study of blood T cell repertoires in COVID-19. Sequenced by immunoSEQ multiplex PCR; TCRdb stores in-frame clones only, minus some. The sample has 84,000 or so clones; over 60% are singletons. The source material was peripheral blood. The receptors shown here come from a human donor in a cohort sampled during active COVID-19.

This clone was picked up many times. This CDR3 reads CASSGRGQGARQEKLFF. The CDR3 DNA reads as TGTGCCAGTAGTGGCAGGGGACAGGGGGCACGGCAGGAAAAACTGTTTTTT. The chain combines TRBV19 with TRBJ1-4; 12 bases are a match to TRBD1. From germline, CDR1 is LNHDA and CDR2 SQIVND (reference sequence). V lost 5 bases to trimming and J lost 8 bases; unmatched junction nucleotides: 12. This CDR3 is built from 17 residues.

The chain joins TRBV18 to TRBJ1-6; TRBD1 agrees at 7 bases. CDR1 and CDR2 from the germline V gene are KGHSH and LQKENI. The CDR3 extends over 17 amino acids. The trim removed 2 bases at V and 0 bases at J, leaving 4 bases unmatched. In DNA form, the CDR3 reads TGTGCCAGCTCACCAGGGACAGCGAGCTCCTATAATTCACCCCTCCACTTT. Amino acid sequence: CASSPGTASSYNSPLHF.

Written as DNA, the CDR3 is TGTGCCAGCAGGCCGACAGAAAAGTACGAGCAGTACTTC. Protein sequence: CASRPTEKYEQYF. The chain links TRBV28 to TRBJ2-7; a possible D gene is TRBD1 (5 bases). Germline CDR1 reads MDHEN; CDR2 reads SYDVKM. Deletions cut 6 bases from V and 4 bases from J, with 13 bases between. The CDR3 spans 13 residues.

V gene TRBV18 combines with J gene TRBJ1-4; D is unresolved. The V gene lost 1 base and the J gene lost 7 bases, with 16 bases spanning the gap. The CDR3 totals 16 residues. CDR1 and CDR2 (germline): KGHSH, LQKENI. This CDR3 reads CASSPRGPHVAEKLFF. The CDR3 DNA is TGTGCCAGCTCACCACGCGGGCCTCACGTAGCTGAAAAACTGTTTTTT.

The chain carries TRBV14 and TRBJ2-3; weak D call: TRBD1 (6 bases). The V gene's germline CDR1 is SGHDN and CDR2 FVKESK. The length of the CDR3 is 16 residues. Trimming took 1 base from V and 1 from J, leaving 12 bases between them. The CDR3 DNA follows: TGTGCCAGCAGCCAAGTAGAGGGGGTCGGCACAGATACGCAGTATTTT. This codes for CASSQVEGVGTDTQYF.

V gene TRBV19 combines with J gene TRBJ2-1; 13 positions match TRBD2. The CDR3 is 20 amino acids. Germline CDR1 and CDR2: LNHDA and SQIVND (reference sequence). With 5 bases clipped from V and 1 base from J, the junction kept 14 bases outside the gene matches. The CDR3 reads CASSPRSGTSGIGSYNEQFF. As DNA, the CDR3 is TGTGCCAGTAGTCCTCGATCCGGGACTAGCGGGATAGGATCCTACAATGAGCAGTTCTTC.

The gene calls are TRBV13 and TRBJ2-7; the D gene is possibly TRBD2 (6 bases). CDR3 length: 14 residues. Trimming took off 4 bases at V and 0 bases at J, with 10 bases between the two ends. Germline V CDR1 and CDR2: PRHDT, FYEKMQ (reference sequence). The CDR3 region is CASSSRGYSYEQYF. The CDR3 DNA follows: TGTGCCAGCAGCTCCCGGGGGTACTCCTACGAGCAGTACTTC.

This chain links TRBV27 with TRBJ2-7, with TRBD2 matching over 13 bases. Germline CDR1 is MNHEY and CDR2 is SMNVEV (reference sequence). Unmatched junction bases numbered 3, after V lost 6 bases and J lost 1 base. This CDR3 comprises 15 residues. Written as DNA, the CDR3 is TGTGCCAGCAGACGGACTAGCGGGGGATCCTACGAGCAGTACTTC. Protein product: CASRRTSGGSYEQYF.

This clone occurred once. V usage is TRBV30 and J usage is TRBJ2-3; maybe TRBD2 (6 bases). Germline assignment: CDR1 GTSNPN and CDR2 SVGIG (reference sequence). The CDR3 has 16 amino acids. Trimming pared 3 bases from V and 2 bases from J, leaving 18 bases between. DNA for the CDR3: TGTGCCTGGAGGGAACCGTGGGGACTTATCACAGATACGCAGTATTTT. Its translation is CAWREPWGLITDTQYF. Together with reference TRBV30 and TRBJ2-3, the CDR3 gives the full variable domain: SQTIHQWPATLVQPVGSPLSLECTVEGTSNPNLYWYRQAAGRGLQLLFYSVGIGQISSEVPQNLSASRPQDRQFILSSKKLLLSDSGFYLCAWREPWGLITDTQYFGPGTRLTVL.

This chain uses TRBV6-4 with TRBJ2-7; 9 bases line up with TRBD2. Germline values: CDR1 MRHNA, CDR2 SNTAGT. This CDR3 is 14 amino acids long. The J segment lost 5 bases and the V segment lost 4 bases, leaving 6 bases of the junction unmatched. The CDR3 bases are TGTGCCAGCAGTGCGGGTAGCGGGAGACACGAGCAGTACTTC. It translates to CASSAGSGRHEQYF.

The rearrangement joins TRBV2 to TRBJ2-7, with D maybe TRBD1 (6 bases). Germline CDR1 and CDR2: SNHLY and FYNNEI. The V end was cut by 5 bases, the J end by 5 bases, with 16 bases between. The length of the CDR3 is 14 residues. CDR3 in DNA: TGTGCCAGCAGTAAAGATACAGGGCTACACGAGCAGTACTTC. As protein: CASSKDTGLHEQYF.

The chain recombines TRBV4-2 with TRBJ2-3, with TRBD1 matching 8 bases. V dropped 1 base and J dropped 0; count of bases not matched to a gene: 9. Germline CDR1 LGHNA, CDR2 YNFKEQ. CDR3 size: 18 residues. The CDR3, as DNA: TGTGCCAGCAGCCAAGGCCGGACAGGGCAAACTAGCACAGATACGCAGTATTTT. Translating it yields CASSQGRTGQTSTDTQYF.

The chain links TRBV9 to TRBJ1-1; D not resolved. CDR3 size: 14 residues. Germline loops: CDR1 SGDLS, CDR2 YYNGEE. Trimming left V 0 bases short and J 0 bases short, with 6 bases between. In DNA, the CDR3 is TGTGCCAGCAGCGTAGCCCAGGTGAACACTGAAGCTTTCTTT. Translation: CASSVAQVNTEAFF.

V gene TRBV29-1 combines with J gene TRBJ2-1; 14 nucleotides match TRBD2. This CDR3 comprises 15 residues. Looked up from germline, CDR1 is SQVTM and CDR2 is ANQGSEA. The V gene end was trimmed by 6 bases and the J gene end by 7 bases; junction bases not matched to a gene: 8. DNA of the CDR3: TGCAGCGTCTTGGTGACTAGCGGGAGGGCAAATGAGCAGTTCTTC. This translates into CSVLVTSGRANEQFF.

This clone has just a few counts. V is TRBV7-2 and J is TRBJ2-7; 7 bases are a match to TRBD2. Trimming removed 6 bases from V and 7 bases from J; junction bases left unmatched: 9. CDR1 and CDR2 (germline): SGHTA, FQGNSA. This CDR3 has 13 residues. CDR3 residues: CASSRAGAAEQYF. The DNA for the CDR3 is TGTGCCAGCAGTAGGGCGGGAGCAGCGGAGCAGTACTTC. The full variable domain, rest sourced from reference TRBV7-2 and TRBJ2-7, is GAGVSQSPSNKVTEKGKDVELRCDPISGHTALYWYRQSLGQGLEFLIYFQGNSAPDKSGLPSDRFSAERTGGSVSTLTIQRTQQEDSAVYLCASSRAGAAEQYFGPGTRLTVT.

This clone was recorded once. The V and J genes are TRBV27 and TRBJ1-6; 7 bases agree with TRBD1. With 6 bases clipped from V and 7 bases from J, the junction kept 3 bases outside the gene matches. Germline CDR1 is MNHEY and CDR2 is SMNVEV (reference sequence). The CDR3 consists of 13 residues. The CDR3 DNA is TGTGCCAGCAGCGAGGGGGCCAATTCACCCCTCCACTTT. It yields the protein CASSEGANSPLHF.

This clone occurred once. The chain combines TRBV9 with TRBJ2-7, with 13 bases matching TRBD2. CDR1 is SGDLS, CDR2 YYNGEE, per germline. The V gene end was trimmed by 3 bases and the J gene end by 4 bases; junction bases not matched to a gene: 10. This CDR3 region has 17 residues. The CDR3 loop reads CASSERLAGGQKYEQYF. The CDR3 DNA follows: TGTGCCAGCAGCGAACGACTAGCGGGAGGCCAAAAATACGAGCAGTACTTC.

The chain uses TRBV28 and TRBJ2-2; TRBD1 matches at 9 bases. CDR3 size: 15 residues. The germline V gene encodes CDR1 MDHEN and CDR2 SYDVKM. V was pared by 3 bases and J by 7 bases, with 6 bases of the junction left unmatched. In nucleotides, the CDR3 is TGTGCCAGCAGTTTTGGGGACAGGGAGAACGGGGAGCTGTTTTTT. Protein: CASSFGDRENGELFF.

The CDR3 region is CASSSQGGSSYEQYF. The CDR3 nucleotides are TGTGCCAGCAGCTCCCAGGGAGGGAGCTCCTACGAGCAGTACTTC. The rearrangement uses TRBV5-6 and TRBJ2-7; TRBD2 aligns across 7 bases. Unmatched junction bases numbered 6, after V lost 3 bases and J lost 0 bases. There are 15 residues in the CDR3. Germline CDR1 and CDR2: SGHDT and YYEEEE.

The chain couples TRBV7-3 to TRBJ2-6, with D possibly being TRBD2 (6 bases). Germline CDR1 is SGHTA and CDR2 is FQGTGA. Trimming cost V 3 bases and J 4 bases, with 13 bases left between them. This CDR3 has 16 residues. CDR3 amino acids: CASSLTPGSGANVLTF. CDR3 DNA: TGTGCCAGCAGCTTGACCCCCGGGAGCGGGGCCAACGTCCTGACTTTC.

V usage is TRBV7-2 and J usage is TRBJ2-5; TRBD1 agrees at 7 bases. This CDR3 is 13 amino acids long. Germline V gene data show CDR1 as SGHTA and CDR2 as FQGNSA. V trimming: 5 bases; J trimming: 4 bases; junction bases outside the gene matches: 4. The CDR3: CASSLDRAETQYF. Here the CDR3 DNA reads TGTGCCAGCAGCCTTGACAGGGCAGAGACCCAGTACTTC.